This passage covers 29 T cell receptor beta chains from one sample sequenced in a study of cytomegalovirus exposure and HLA in healthy donors. The PCR ran on 60 Vbeta and 13 Jbeta primers. Only in-frame clones appear in the TCRdb table, and some are missing; sequencing was by immunoSEQ multiplex PCR. There are some 150,000 clones in the sample; more than 60% occur only once, and over 3% lies in the top ten. The sample was PBMCs. These receptors were collected from a female donor in good health and CMV-seronegative.

This clone was counted once. Germline and junction disagree at one end, which may indicate a read error. The V and J genes are TRBV7-7 and TRBJ2-5, with TRBD1 identical over 10 bases. Per the germline V gene, CDR1 is SSHAT and CDR2 is FNYEAQ (reference sequence). The length of the CDR3 is 17 residues. CDR3 sequence reads: CASSAYGGQGIQETQYF. The CDR3, as DNA: TGTGCTAGCAGCGCATACGGGGGACAGGGGATTCAAGAGACCCAGTACTTC.

The CDR3 spells CASSEVGTGGGRGQFF. Written as DNA, the CDR3 is TGTGCCAGCAGTGAAGTAGGGACAGGGGGCGGGAGGGGCCAGTTCTTC. V usage is TRBV2 and J usage is TRBJ2-1, with 12 nucleotides matching TRBD1. Germline loops: CDR1 SNHLY, CDR2 FYNNEI. The ends lost 1 base at V and 13 bases at J; junction bases unmatched: 11. CDR3 length: 16 residues.

V is TRBV9 and J is TRBJ1-1; 7 bases are shared with TRBD1. The ends lost 0 bases at V and 3 bases at J; junction bases unmatched: 2. The CDR3 runs to 14 residues. Per the germline V gene, CDR1 is SGDLS and CDR2 is YYNGEE. CDR3 sequence reads: CASSVGGTDTEAFF. The CDR3 DNA is TGTGCCAGCAGCGTAGGGGGGACAGACACTGAAGCTTTCTTT.

The genes are TRBV29-1 and TRBJ1-6; unclear D gene. CDR3 length: 13 amino acids. Germline-derived CDR1 and CDR2 are SQVTM and ANQGSEA. Trimming stripped 6 bases from V and 0 bases from J, with 6 bases between. CDR3 coding DNA: TGCAGCGTACAAAGCTCCTATAATTCACCCCTCCACTTT. Residues: CSVQSSYNSPLHF.

The chain recombines TRBV19 with TRBJ2-2, with 11 bases aligning to TRBD2. CDR1 LNHDA and CDR2 SQIVND come from the germline V gene (reference sequence). The CDR3 has 16 amino acids. V dropped 5 bases and J dropped 1; count of bases not matched to a gene: 3. This CDR3 reads CASSRGLAENTGELFF. CDR3 bases: TGTGCCAGTAGTCGGGGACTAGCGGAGAACACCGGGGAGCTGTTTTTT.

The J gene is TRBJ2-3, the V gene TRBV15, with TRBD1 as a possible D gene (6 bases). This CDR3 has 15 residues. The V end lost 5 bases, the J end lost 6 bases, and 18 bases lay between the germline ends. Germline V gene sequence: CDR1 LNHNV, CDR2 YYDKDF (reference sequence). CDR3 sequence reads: CATSGGGRATDTQYF. The CDR3 DNA is TGTGCCACCAGCGGGGGCGGCAGGGCGACGGATACGCAGTATTTT.

The rearrangement joins TRBV5-1 to TRBJ1-2; D is unclear. CDR1 and CDR2 from the germline V gene are SGHRS and YFSETQ. The CDR3 has 17 residues. Trimming left V 5 bases short and J 1 base short, with 21 bases between. CDR3 sequence: CASSYRFGEVVNYGYTF. In DNA form, the CDR3 reads TGCGCCAGCAGTTATAGGTTCGGGGAAGTGGTTAACTATGGCTACACCTTC.

The rearrangement joins TRBV7-3 to TRBJ2-7; TRBD1 agrees at 7 bases. CDR3 size: 17 residues. V was pared by 4 bases and J by 5 bases, with 17 bases of the junction left unmatched. Germline CDR1 SGHTA, CDR2 FQGTGA. The CDR3 DNA follows: TGTGCCAGCAGCTCCCAACCTCCGGACAGGAGAGGGGACGAGCAGTACTTC. It translates to CASSSQPPDRRGDEQYF.

As regards this clone: A read error may produce the germline difference seen at one junction end. The chain carries TRBV27 and TRBJ2-1; perhaps TRBD2 as D (5 bases). This CDR3 is 15 amino acids long. Germline V gene sequence: CDR1 MNHEY, CDR2 SMNVEV (reference sequence). Written as DNA, the CDR3 is TGTGCCAGCAGTTTAGACCGAGGGAGTCGGAATGGGCAGTTCTTC. Translating gives CASSLDRGSRNGQFF.

This chain links TRBV19 with TRBJ1-2, with a tentative D call TRBD1 (5 bases). Germline CDR1 reads LNHDA; CDR2 reads SQIVND (reference sequence). CDR3 length: 13 residues. Trimming took off 3 bases at V and 2 bases at J, with 7 bases between the two ends. Here the CDR3 reads CASSMNRNYGYTF. The CDR3 nucleotides are TGTGCCAGTAGTATGAACAGGAACTATGGCTACACCTTC.

The CDR3 DNA sequence: TGTGCCAGCGCTGAGGCTAGCGGGGGCCCTCAGGCTACGCAGTATTTT. It specifies CASAEASGGPQATQYF. The chain has TRBV5-4 and TRBJ2-3; 10 nucleotides agree with TRBD2. CDR1 SGHNT and CDR2 YYREEE come from the germline V gene (reference sequence). The CDR3 length is 16 residues. With 7 bases clipped from V and 8 bases from J, the junction kept 16 bases outside the gene matches.

The chain joins TRBV7-3 to TRBJ2-1, with 16 bases that match TRBD2. V gave up 5 bases and J gave up 10 bases; unmatched junction bases: 8. The CDR3 is 16 amino acids. Germline V lookup: CDR1 SGHTA, CDR2 FQGTGA. The CDR3 loop is CASSQTPGLAGGEQFF. The DNA for the CDR3 is TGTGCCAGCAGCCAGACCCCGGGACTAGCGGGAGGGGAGCAGTTCTTC.

V is TRBV28 and J is TRBJ2-5; the match to TRBD1 covers 10 bases. Germline trimming cut 5 bases from V and 6 bases from J; bases unmatched to any gene: 9. This CDR3 has 15 amino acids. Germline CDR1 MDHEN, CDR2 SYDVKM. The CDR3 DNA sequence: TGTGCCAGCAGTAGCCGGGACAGGGGCCCAAAGACCCAGTACTTC. As protein: CASSSRDRGPKTQYF.

As regards this clone: The junction differs from germline at one of its ends, possibly a read error. This same CDR3 is encoded by further DNA sequences in the sample. The chain recombines TRBV11-2 with TRBJ1-2; D remains unclear. The length of the CDR3 is 13 residues. CDR1 SGHAT and CDR2 FQNNGV come from the germline V gene. CDR3 in DNA: TGTGCCAGTAGCTTAGCCCCCCTGTATGGCTACACCTTC. Its protein is CASSLAPLYGYTF.

The chain is built from TRBV6-6 and TRBJ1-2, with D maybe TRBD1 (6 bases). Germline-derived CDR1 and CDR2 are MNHNY and SVGAGI (reference sequence). The CDR3 consists of 15 residues. V lost 6 bases and J 7 bases, leaving 21 bases between the germline ends. CDR3 coding DNA: TGTGCCAGCAGCGACCAGACGGGGGGCCGCGGTGGCTACACCTTC. This sequence encodes CASSDQTGGRGGYTF.

J is TRBJ1-5 and V is TRBV5-8; the D is unclear. With 2 bases removed from V and 6 bases from J, the gap between germline ends came to 6 bases. Germline V gene sequence: CDR1 SGHTS, CDR2 YDEGEE. CDR3 length: 12 residues. The DNA for the CDR3 is TGTGCCAGCAGCTTTCAACTTCAGCCCCAGCATTTT. It specifies CASSFQLQPQHF.

The V call is TRBV7-6, the J call TRBJ2-2; 10 nucleotides line up with TRBD2. The length of the CDR3 is 17 residues. Trimming at V came to 3 bases and at J to 0 bases, leaving 4 bases not matched to a gene. Germline V gene data show CDR1 as SGHVS and CDR2 as FNYEAQ. The CDR3 is CASSFGTSASNTGELFF. The CDR3 DNA reads as TGTGCCAGCAGCTTCGGGACTAGCGCTTCGAACACCGGGGAGCTGTTTTTT.

This chain links TRBV5-4 with TRBJ2-7; D might be TRBD2 (6 bases). The germline gives CDR1 SGHNT, CDR2 YYREEE (reference sequence). The V gene lost 1 base and the J gene lost 0 bases, with 20 bases spanning the gap. CDR3 size: 18 residues. CDR3 in DNA: TGTGCCAGCAGCTTGTTCAGGTCGGAGGGAGTTTCCTCCTACGAGCAGTACTTC. Its protein is CASSLFRSEGVSSYEQYF.

A few counts support this clone. This sequence joins TRBV19 and TRBJ2-5, with D perhaps matching TRBD2 (6 bases). V lost 5 bases and J lost 5, with 18 bases in between. The germline CDR1 and CDR2 sequences are LNHDA and SQIVND (reference sequence). The CDR3 contains 15 residues. The CDR3 DNA follows: TGTGCCAGTAGTCCGCGGGGAGGACGTGAGGAGACCCAGTACTTC. This codes for CASSPRGGREETQYF.

The chain is built from TRBV6-5 and TRBJ1-6, with D possibly being TRBD1 (5 bases). CDR3 length: 14 amino acids. In germline, CDR1 is MNHEY, CDR2 SVGAGI. The ends were cut back, 11 bases at V and 7 bases at J, with 18 bases in the middle. CDR3 sequence reads: CASQLQDLNSPLHF. The DNA of the CDR3 is TGTGCCTCCCAGTTACAGGATTTGAATTCACCCCTCCACTTT.

The chain links TRBV28 to TRBJ1-2; D perhaps matches TRBD1 (5 bases). This CDR3 spans 14 amino acids. Trimming took 8 bases from V and 1 from J, leaving 14 bases between them. Germline CDR1 and CDR2: MDHEN and SYDVKM. The CDR3 sequence: CASLWVGDNYGYTF. CDR3 DNA: TGTGCCAGCCTTTGGGTAGGGGATAACTATGGCTACACCTTC.

V and J are TRBV7-3 and TRBJ1-1; D is unresolved. Trimming stripped 6 bases from V and 7 bases from J, with 18 bases between. Germline V gene lookup returns CDR1 SGHTA and CDR2 FQGTGA. The CDR3 loop spans 14 amino acids. CDR3 nucleotides: TGTGCCAGCAGTCCTAACACCTTCTCAGGTGAAGCTTTCTTT. Translation: CASSPNTFSGEAFF.

This sequence joins TRBV28 and TRBJ1-5, with D perhaps matching TRBD1 (5 bases). This CDR3 has 12 residues. V dropped 6 bases and J dropped 3 bases, with 6 bases sitting between them. CDR1 and CDR2 from the germline V gene are MDHEN and SYDVKM. The CDR3 region has the DNA TGTGCCAGCAGACAGGTCAATCAGCCCCAGCATTTT. Encoded protein: CASRQVNQPQHF.

The chain combines TRBV18 with TRBJ2-5; no reliable D call. CDR3 size: 14 residues. Germline CDR1 reads KGHSH; CDR2 reads LQKENI. Between the trimmed V and J ends, which lost 1 base and 5 bases, there was a span of 11 bases. CDR3 DNA sequence: TGTGCCAGCTCACCACTTGAAGTAACTGAGACCCAGTACTTC. This gives the protein CASSPLEVTETQYF.

V usage is TRBV18 and J usage is TRBJ1-2; D gene unclear. V was trimmed by 2 bases and J by 2 bases, leaving 18 bases between them. The CDR3 totals 17 residues. CDR1 KGHSH and CDR2 LQKENI come from the germline V gene. This chain's CDR3 is CASSPTPGRRTNYGYTF. In DNA form, the CDR3 reads TGTGCCAGCTCACCAACTCCCGGGAGGCGAACGAACTATGGCTACACCTTC.

The chain couples TRBV19 to TRBJ1-1, with TRBD1 matching 9 bases. Germline trimming cut 6 bases from V and 4 bases from J; bases unmatched to any gene: 15. Germline CDR1 LNHDA, CDR2 SQIVND (reference sequence). This CDR3 has 17 residues. CDR3 nucleotide sequence: TGTGCCAGTAGCCCTCCCCCACTAGGGACAGGGATCACTGAAGCTTTCTTT. Translated: CASSPPPLGTGITEAFF.

In this sample, this clone turned up once. The CDR3 sequence is CASTDSYSGANVLTF. CDR3 in DNA: TGTGCCAGCACCGATAGTTACTCTGGGGCCAACGTCCTGACTTTC. The chain is built from TRBV28 and TRBJ2-6; D uncertain. V was clipped by 7 bases and J by 0 bases, with 10 bases between them. Germline CDR1 and CDR2: MDHEN and SYDVKM. The CDR3 has 15 amino acids. Full variable domain (outside the CDR3, taken from reference TRBV28 and TRBJ2-6): DVKVTQSSRYLVKRTGEKVFLECVQDMDHENMFWYRQDPGLGLRLIYFSYDVKMKEKGDIPEGYSVSREKKERFSLILESASTNQTSMYLCASTDSYSGANVLTFGAGSRLTVL.

J is TRBJ2-7 and V is TRBV6-6, with TRBD1 matching 10 bases. J was trimmed by 2 bases and V by 5 bases; bases with no gene match: 3. The CDR3 extends over 14 amino acids. CDR1 and CDR2 (germline): MNHNY, SVGAGI (reference sequence). The CDR3 nucleotides read TGTGCCAGCAGTGGGGGACAGGGGACCTACGAGCAGTACTTC. This encodes CASSGGQGTYEQYF.

The V call is TRBV6-1, the J call TRBJ2-7; 9 nucleotides agree with TRBD2. Germline V lookup: CDR1 MNHNS, CDR2 SASEGT. V lost 5 bases, J lost 0 bases, and 5 bases stayed unmatched. The CDR3 has 15 residues. This CDR3 reads CASSTLAGSSYEQYF. CDR3 sequence (DNA): TGTGCCAGCAGTACTCTAGCGGGGAGCTCCTACGAGCAGTACTTC.